The 27 T cell receptor beta chains below were found in one sample sequenced in a study of monozygotic twins with inflammatory bowel disease. TCRdb reprocessed the 5' RACE reads and reports one entry per CDR3 protein, with no DNA. The sample yields some 130,000 distinct CDR3 sequences, of which the top ten take up about 1.2%. Sequences were obtained from blood. The receptor set was obtained from a human donor with ulcerative colitis or Crohn's disease, or a healthy co-twin of an affected twin (not recorded which).

This chain links TRBV6-5 with TRBJ1-2. The CDR3 contains 11 residues. Germline CDR1 is MNHEY and CDR2 is SVGAGI. CDR3 region: CASGRVNGYTF.

The CDR3 reads CASSLVRTAEAFF. The gene calls are TRBV5-1 and TRBJ1-1. CDR1 SGHRS and CDR2 YFSETQ come from the germline V gene. The CDR3 sequence is 13 residues long. Full variable domain (remainder filled in from reference TRBV5-1 and TRBJ1-1): KAGVTQTPRYLIKTRGQQVTLSCSPISGHRSVSWYQQTPGQGLQFLFEYFSETQRNKGNFPGRFSGRQFSNSRSEMNVSTLELGDSALYLCASSLVRTAEAFFGQGTRLTVV.

The chain couples TRBV6-2 or TRBV6-3 to TRBJ2-4; with no DNA, the TCRdb D assignment of TRBD1 cannot be verified. Germline CDR1 is MNHEY and CDR2 is SVGEGT. The CDR3 runs 16 residues. The CDR3 sequence is CASSPRTGGAKNIQYF.

The chain couples TRBV6-5 to TRBJ2-3; there is no DNA to check the TCRdb D call of TRBD2. CDR1 is MNHEY, CDR2 SVGAGI, per germline. The CDR3 has 16 residues. The CDR3 sequence: CASSRKAGGPRDTQYF.

The genes are TRBV7-2 and TRBJ2-1. The length of the CDR3 is 14 residues. Germline values: CDR1 SGHTA, CDR2 FQGNSA. CDR3: CASSLPVVANEQFF. Together with reference TRBV7-2 and TRBJ2-1, the CDR3 gives the full variable domain: GAGVSQSPSNKVTEKGKDVELRCDPISGHTALYWYRQSLGQGLEFLIYFQGNSAPDKSGLPSDRFSAERTGGSVSTLTIQRTQQEDSAVYLCASSLPVVANEQFFGPGTRLTVL.

This chain joins TRBV5-1 and TRBJ2-1; TCRdb calls TRBD2, which cannot be checked without DNA. Looked up from germline, CDR1 is SGHRS and CDR2 is YFSETQ. CDR3 length: 15 residues. CDR3 region: CASSLVTSGYNEQFF.

V gene TRBV7-9 combines with J gene TRBJ1-4; the TCRdb D gene call, TRBD1, has no DNA to confirm it. The CDR3 consists of 16 residues. CDR1 is SEHNR, CDR2 FQNEAQ, per germline (reference sequence). The CDR3 spells CASSSGPGQGFEKLFF.

The chain combines TRBV7-2 with TRBJ2-1; TCRdb calls TRBD2, which cannot be checked without DNA. Germline CDR1 is SGHTA and CDR2 is FQGNSA. There are 14 residues in the CDR3. The CDR3 sequence is CASSRAGGPVEQFF.

The chain carries TRBV7-8 and TRBJ2-7; TCRdb's D call of TRBD1 is untestable without DNA. The CDR3 sequence is 14 residues long. Looked up from germline, CDR1 is SGHVS and CDR2 is FQNEAQ. CDR3 sequence reads: CASSPRTDSYEQYF.

The CDR3 is CSASDDRGSNTGELFF. The chain uses TRBV20-1 and TRBJ2-2; TCRdb picks TRBD1, but there is no DNA to check that call. Germline loops: CDR1 DFQATT, CDR2 SNEGSKA (reference sequence). The CDR3 sequence is 16 residues long.

This chain joins TRBV7-9 and TRBJ1-1; with no DNA, the TCRdb D assignment of TRBD1 cannot be verified. CDR3 length equals 13 residues. Germline CDR1 reads SEHNR; CDR2 reads FQNEAQ (reference sequence). CDR3 region: CASSFVAAPEAFF.

This chain joins TRBV14 and TRBJ1-2; TCRdb indicates TRBD1, and absent DNA this call remains unverified. The CDR3 totals 15 residues. Germline CDR1 reads SGHDN; CDR2 reads FVKESK. CDR3 protein: CASSQEVPGMSGYTF.

The chain employs TRBV27 and TRBJ1-2; TCRdb selects TRBD1, and the lack of DNA leaves this call unchecked. Germline V gives CDR1 MNHEY, CDR2 SMNVEV (reference sequence). The CDR3 extends over 13 amino acids. The CDR3: CASSFGQGYGYTF.

V and J are TRBV24-1 and TRBJ2-2; TCRdb's D call of TRBD1 is untestable without DNA. This CDR3 has 16 residues. Germline V gene sequence: CDR1 KGHDR, CDR2 SFDVKD. The CDR3: CATCDFRDRNTGELFF.

This chain links TRBV20-1 with TRBJ2-7; the TCRdb D gene call, TRBD2, has no DNA to confirm it. This CDR3 has 16 amino acids. The V gene's germline CDR1 is DFQATT and CDR2 SNEGSKA (reference sequence). The CDR3 loop is CSARDPLAGGVYEQYF.

The V and J genes are TRBV12-3 or TRBV12-4 and TRBJ2-1. The CDR3 length is 14 residues. The CDR3 spells CASRGIGSYNEQFF.

The V call is TRBV28, the J call TRBJ2-7; TCRdb's assignment of TRBD2 cannot be checked, as there is no DNA. The CDR3 consists of 13 residues. In germline, CDR1 is MDHEN, CDR2 SYDVKM. This CDR3 reads CASGGLSSYEQYF.

V gene TRBV4-3 combines with J gene TRBJ2-3; TCRdb returns TRBD1, unconfirmable since there is no DNA. The CDR3 totals 15 residues. Looked up from germline, CDR1 is LGHNA and CDR2 is YSLEER. CDR3 protein: CASSQERGGWDTQYF.

V is TRBV5-1 and J is TRBJ2-1. CDR1 and CDR2 from the germline V gene are SGHRS and YFSETQ. This CDR3 spans 11 amino acids. CDR3 protein: CASSLDKEQFF.

This chain connects TRBV20-1 to TRBJ2-5; TCRdb names TRBD2, which stays unverified in the absence of DNA. Germline V gene sequence: CDR1 DFQATT, CDR2 SNEGSKA (reference sequence). This CDR3 has 15 amino acids. Here the CDR3 reads CSARVGPRVGETQYF.

This chain connects TRBV7-9 to TRBJ1-1; TCRdb gives TRBD1 as the D gene, but with no DNA this cannot be confirmed. This CDR3 has 15 residues. Germline V gives CDR1 SEHNR, CDR2 FQNEAQ (reference sequence). The CDR3 here is CASSQGAGRNTEAFF.

The rearrangement joins TRBV4-3 to TRBJ2-1; absent DNA, TCRdb's TRBD1 call cannot be checked. The CDR3 is 18 amino acids. The germline gives CDR1 LGHNA, CDR2 YSLEER. The CDR3 reads CANSQDDRGRLGNNEQFF.

The V gene is TRBV25-1, the J gene TRBJ2-2; without DNA, the TCRdb call of TRBD1 cannot be checked. This CDR3 contains 16 residues. Germline V gene data show CDR1 as MGHDK and CDR2 as SYGVNS. This chain's CDR3 is CASSGAREQGPGELFF.

The CDR3: CASSDSSTSGRDEQFF. V gene TRBV6-4 combines with J gene TRBJ2-1; checking the TCRdb D call of TRBD2 is not possible without DNA. The CDR3 spans 16 residues. Germline V CDR1 and CDR2: MRHNA, SNTAGT.

The chain links TRBV12-3 or TRBV12-4 to TRBJ2-3; TCRdb indicates TRBD2, and absent DNA this call remains unverified. The CDR3 length is 12 residues. This CDR3 is CASRGSGMVQYF.

The chain uses TRBV5-1 and TRBJ2-5. CDR1 is SGHRS, CDR2 YFSETQ, per germline. The CDR3 runs 13 residues. CDR3 residues: CASSLALQETQYF.

The chain carries TRBV5-1 and TRBJ2-7. CDR1 is SGHRS and CDR2 is YFSETQ in the germline V gene. CDR3 length: 13 residues. CDR3: CASSLGGTYEQYF.